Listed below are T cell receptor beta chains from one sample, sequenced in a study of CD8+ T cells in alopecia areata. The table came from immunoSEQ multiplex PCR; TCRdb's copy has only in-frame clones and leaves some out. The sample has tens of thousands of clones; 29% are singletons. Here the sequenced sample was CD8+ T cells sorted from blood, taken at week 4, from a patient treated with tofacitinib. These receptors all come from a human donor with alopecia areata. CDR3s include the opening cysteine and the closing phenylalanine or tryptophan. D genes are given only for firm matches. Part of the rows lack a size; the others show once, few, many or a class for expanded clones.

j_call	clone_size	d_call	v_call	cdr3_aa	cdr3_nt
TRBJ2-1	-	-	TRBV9	CASSVVAGSYNEQFF	TGTGCCAGCAGCGTAGTCGCTGGGTCCTACAATGAGCAGTTCTTC
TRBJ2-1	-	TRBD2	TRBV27	CASSLLAGAYNEQFF	TGTGCCAGCAGCCTACTAGCGGGGGCTTACAATGAGCAGTTCTTC
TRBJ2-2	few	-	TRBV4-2	CASSQGPVGGELFF	TGTGCCAGCAGCCAAGGTCCCGTCGGGGGGGAGCTGTTTTTT
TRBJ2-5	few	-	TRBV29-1	CSVEKGETQYF	TGCAGCGTTGAAAAGGGAGAGACCCAGTACTTC
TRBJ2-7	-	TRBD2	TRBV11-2	CASSSSGSMYEQYF	TGTGCCAGCAGCTCTAGCGGGAGTATGTACGAGCAGTACTTC
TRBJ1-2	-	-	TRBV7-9	CASSLMGTDYGYTF	TGTGCCAGCAGCTTAATGGGGACGGACTATGGCTACACCTTC
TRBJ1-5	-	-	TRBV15	CATSRDLQPNQPQHF	TGTGCCACCAGCAGAGATCTACAGCCAAATCAGCCCCAGCATTTT
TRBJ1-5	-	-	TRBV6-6	CASSPGFQPQHF	TGTGCCAGCAGCCCAGGGTTTCAGCCCCAGCATTTT
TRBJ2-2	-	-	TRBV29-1	CSVEDFLDTGELFF	TGCAGCGTTGAAGATTTCCTAGACACCGGGGAGCTGTTTTTT
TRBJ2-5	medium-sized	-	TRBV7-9	CASSSTGGKMAQYF	TGTGCCAGCAGCTCAACTGGGGGCAAGATGGCCCAGTACTTC
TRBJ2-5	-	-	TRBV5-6	CASSLEGVETQYF	TGTGCCAGCAGCTTGGAAGGGGTGGAGACCCAGTACTTC
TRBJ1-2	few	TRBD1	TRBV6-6	CASSYFDRGRDGYTF	TGTGCCAGCAGTTACTTCGACAGGGGCCGAGATGGCTACACCTTC
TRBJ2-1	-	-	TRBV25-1	CASSRDSVLYNEQFF	TGTGCCAGCAGTAGGGACTCTGTCTTATACAATGAGCAGTTCTTC
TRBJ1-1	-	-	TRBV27	CASGLGPNTEAFF	TGTGCCAGCGGCCTGGGCCCGAACACTGAAGCTTTCTTT
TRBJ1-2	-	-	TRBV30	CAWSVPGAGYTF	TGTGCCTGGAGTGTCCCAGGAGCAGGCTACACCTTC
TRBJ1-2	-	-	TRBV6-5	CASSLAGQIGYTF	TGTGCCAGCAGCCTCGCAGGACAGATCGGCTACACCTTC
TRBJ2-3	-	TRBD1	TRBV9	CASSVDSTGPTDTQYF	TGTGCCAGCAGCGTAGACTCGACAGGGCCCACAGATACGCAGTATTTT
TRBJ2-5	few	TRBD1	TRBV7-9	CASSSTGAYETQYF	TGTGCCAGCAGCTCGACAGGGGCGTACGAGACCCAGTACTTC
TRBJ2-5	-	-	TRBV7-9	CASSPEWPQYF	TGTGCCAGCAGCCCGGAGTGGCCCCAGTACTTC
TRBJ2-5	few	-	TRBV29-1	CSVEDGIETQYF	TGCAGCGTTGAAGATGGGATCGAGACCCAGTACTTC
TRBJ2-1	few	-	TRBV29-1	CSVEGRESSYNEQFF	TGCAGTGTTGAAGGCAGGGAGAGCTCCTACAATGAGCAGTTCTTC
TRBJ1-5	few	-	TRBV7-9	CASSLTSQPQHF	TGTGCCAGCAGCTTAACATCTCAGCCCCAGCATTTT
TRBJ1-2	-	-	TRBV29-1	CSVAGTGRPNYGYTF	TGCAGCGTCGCAGGGACTGGTCGCCCTAACTATGGCTACACCTTC
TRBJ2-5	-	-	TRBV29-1	CSVDWEQETQYF	TGCAGCGTGGACTGGGAGCAAGAGACCCAGTACTTC
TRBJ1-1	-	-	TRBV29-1	CSSRANTEAFF	TGCAGCTCACGTGCGAACACTGAAGCTTTCTTT
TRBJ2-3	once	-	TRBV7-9	CAVRSGTTDTQYF	TGTGCCGTCCGGTCGGGGACTACAGATACGCAGTATTTT
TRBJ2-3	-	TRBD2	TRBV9	CASSGGTGGNTDTQYF	TGTGCCAGCAGCGGGGGAACGGGAGGAAACACAGATACGCAGTATTTT
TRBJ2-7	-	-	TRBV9	CASSVGGEQYF	TGTGCCAGCAGCGTAGGCGGTGAGCAGTACTTC
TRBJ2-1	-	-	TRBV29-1	CSALLASEQFF	TGCAGCGCTCTTCTAGCGTCTGAGCAGTTCTTC
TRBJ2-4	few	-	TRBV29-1	CSVIKNIQYF	TGCAGCGTGATTAAAAACATTCAGTACTTC
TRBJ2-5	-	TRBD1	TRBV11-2	CASSDHFTGGLETQYF	TGTGCCAGCAGCGACCACTTCACAGGGGGCTTAGAGACCCAGTACTTC
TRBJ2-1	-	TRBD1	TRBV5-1	CASSWTGDNEQFF	TGCGCCAGCAGCTGGACAGGAGACAATGAGCAGTTCTTC
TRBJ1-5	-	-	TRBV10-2	CASSPHTNWGTNSNQPQHF	TGCGCCAGCAGTCCCCACACAAATTGGGGGACAAATAGCAATCAGCCCCAGCATTTT